The T cell receptor (beta chain) under discussion was sequenced for a study of OX40 agonist ivuxolimab in advanced cancers. As regards this clone: The antigen is not known.

The CDR3 runs 16 residues. Trimming shortened V by 0 bases and J by 2 bases, and 14 bases separated the two germline ends. Germline V gene data show CDR1 as LNHDA and CDR2 as SQIVND (reference sequence). This table comes from immunoSEQ multiplex PCR, and its TCRdb copy is limited to in-frame clones, with some not included. This sample carries approximately 130,000 clones, around 93% of them seen once, and the ten largest clones take 0.9% to 1.2%. Study-level findings and limits: In general, CD8+ T cells held more expanded clones than CD4+ did, on average. Relatively little clonal expansion, among the lowest observed, appeared in partial responders at 0.1-3.0 mg/kg.

The material sequenced was CD4+ or CD8+ T cells sorted from blood, taken in a trial of the OX40 agonist ivuxolimab. The chain combines TRBV19 with TRBJ2-7; D ambiguous. The TCR sequence derives from an adult with an advanced solid tumor such as melanoma, head and neck, liver or kidney cancer. The CDR3 bases are TGTGCCAGTAGTATAGATGGTGTTAAGGGTCCCTACGAGCAGTACTTC. Residues: CASSIDGVKGPYEQYF.